Detailed here is one TCR beta chain. The data derive from a study of T cell responses to AZD1222 COVID-19 vaccine. Sequenced by immunoSEQ multiplex PCR; TCRdb stores in-frame clones only, minus some. The repertoire holds under 200,000 clones, with roughly 90% as singletons. The V end lost 8 bases, the J end lost 9 bases, and 17 bases lay between the germline ends. Germline-derived CDR1 and CDR2 are SNHLY and FYNNEI. This CDR3 contains 14 residues. This rearrangement joins TRBV2 to TRBJ1-6, with TRBD1 as a possible D gene (5 bases). Sequences were derived from peripheral blood, sampled 28 days after the second AZD1222 dose. The TCR was taken from an adult who received the AZD1222 COVID-19 vaccine. The DNA for the CDR3 is TGTGCCAGCCTCTCGCAGGGAAGGGGTTCACCCCTCCACTTT. Translation: CASLSQGRGSPLHF.